The 20 T cell receptor beta chains below come from one sample, sequenced in a study of vaccination effects on CD4 cells after COVID-19. Method: immunoSEQ multiplex PCR; TCRdb's copy keeps in-frame clones and lacks some. Of approximately 60,000 clones listed, 70% to 85% are singletons. Their antigens are not known. Once cultured for about 9 days, the cells underwent separation to obtain CD4+ T cells. Source: CD4+ T cells from PBMCs cultured without peptide, taken before COVID-19 vaccination. Every receptor here comes from a human donor who had a prior SARS-CoV-2 infection.

The chain links TRBV30 to TRBJ1-4; perhaps TRBD1 as D (6 bases). Trimming took off 0 bases at V and 6 bases at J, with 14 bases between the two ends. CDR1 is GTSNPN and CDR2 is SVGIG in the germline V gene (reference sequence). The CDR3 is made up of 15 amino acids. CDR3 DNA sequence: TGTGCCTGGAGTGTCGTTGGGGGCGCTGATGAAAAACTGTTTTTT. Amino acids: CAWSVVGGADEKLFF. Full variable domain (rest looked up from reference TRBV30 and TRBJ1-4): SQTIHQWPATLVQPVGSPLSLECTVEGTSNPNLYWYRQAAGRGLQLLFYSVGIGQISSEVPQNLSASRPQDRQFILSSKKLLLSDSGFYLCAWSVVGGADEKLFFGSGTQLSVL.

The chain is built from TRBV5-1 and TRBJ2-7; tentatively, D is TRBD1 or TRBD2 (5 bases each). Germline CDR1 and CDR2: SGHRS and YFSETQ. The CDR3 totals 14 residues. V lost 4 bases to trimming and J lost 5 bases, with 16 bases between them. The CDR3 is CASSGRAGSDEQYF. CDR3 in DNA: TGCGCCAGCAGCGGACGGGCAGGGAGTGACGAGCAGTACTTC.

This clone was counted only a few times. V and J are TRBV7-2 and TRBJ2-1, with D unclear. The CDR3 contains 14 residues. Trimming cost V 5 bases and J 7 bases, with 15 bases left between them. CDR1 and CDR2 (germline): SGHTA, FQGNSA. The CDR3 nucleotides are TGTGCCAGCAGCATCGGGCCCCAAGAAAATGAGCAGTTCTTC. Protein product: CASSIGPQENEQFF.

This chain uses TRBV4-1 with TRBJ2-1; 9 bases agree with TRBD2. Germline V gene lookup returns CDR1 MGHRA and CDR2 YSYEKL. The CDR3 has 17 amino acids. With V trimmed by 2 bases and J by 7 bases, 12 bases remained unmatched. The CDR3 coding sequence is TGCGCCAGCAGCCAACCTCCCAGCGGGGGGTTTATTAATGAGCAGTTCTTC. Translating it yields CASSQPPSGGFINEQFF.

This chain connects TRBV6-5 to TRBJ1-2, with TRBD1 matching over 8 bases. Germline V gives CDR1 MNHEY, CDR2 SVGAGI. CDR3 length equals 15 residues. The V segment lost 6 bases and the J segment 5 bases; nucleotides outside the gene matches: 11. The CDR3 spells CASRAGQGMGYGYTF. The CDR3 DNA follows: TGTGCCAGCAGAGCAGGACAGGGAATGGGGTATGGCTACACCTTC.

This clone was found a few times. This rearrangement joins TRBV7-3 to TRBJ2-2; the D is unclear. CDR1 is SGHTA and CDR2 is FQGTGA in the germline V gene. This CDR3 is built from 13 residues. V was cut by 3 bases and J by 8 bases, with 10 bases left in between. The CDR3 coding sequence is TGTGCCAGCAGCTTTTGGCCGGAAGGGGAGCTGTTTTTT. As protein: CASSFWPEGELFF.

V is TRBV5-6 and J is TRBJ1-6, with TRBD1 matching over 9 bases. CDR1 SGHDT and CDR2 YYEEEE come from the germline V gene. There are 15 residues in the CDR3. V was clipped by 0 bases and J by 11 bases; unmatched bases: 6. The CDR3 region is CASSLVGTGTAPLHF. CDR3 nucleotides: TGTGCCAGCAGCTTGGTAGGGACAGGGACCGCACCCCTCCACTTT.

The rearrangement joins TRBV6-5 to TRBJ1-1; D gene unclear. There are 16 residues in the CDR3. Looked up from germline, CDR1 is MNHEY and CDR2 is SVGAGI. The V and J ends lost 2 bases and 0 bases respectively, with 13 bases between them. The DNA of the CDR3 is TGTGCCAGCAGTTACCGCCGGGCGGCTATGAACACTGAAGCTTTCTTT. Translating gives CASSYRRAAMNTEAFF.

V usage is TRBV18 and J usage is TRBJ1-5, with unresolved D. CDR3 size: 13 residues. Per germline, CDR1 KGHSH and CDR2 LQKENI. Trimming cost V 3 bases and J 0 bases, with 3 bases left between them. The CDR3 reads CASSPGSNQPQHF. CDR3 DNA: TGTGCCAGCTCACCGGGTAGCAATCAGCCCCAGCATTTT.

This clone was detected only a few times. J is TRBJ2-7 and V is TRBV10-3; D remains ambiguous. V shed 3 bases and J shed 6 bases, with 15 bases lying between them. Germline V gene lookup returns CDR1 ENHRY and CDR2 SYGVKD. CDR3 size: 14 residues. The CDR3 coding sequence is TGTGCCATCAGTGATTATAGTCGGATAGGCGAGCAGTACTTC. Translating it yields CAISDYSRIGEQYF.

V usage is TRBV4-2 and J usage is TRBJ2-1, with a tentative D call TRBD2 (5 bases). This CDR3 comprises 16 residues. Germline V gene lookup returns CDR1 LGHNA and CDR2 YNFKEQ. The V end was cut by 0 bases, the J end by 4 bases, with 13 bases between. DNA of the CDR3: TGTGCCAGCAGCCAAGAGGGCTCCGCGGGTTACAATGAGCAGTTCTTC. Protein product: CASSQEGSAGYNEQFF.

The chain combines TRBV2 with TRBJ1-3; no definite D call. Trimming removed 8 bases from V and 6 bases from J, with 14 bases in between. The CDR3 length is 13 residues. The germline gives CDR1 SNHLY, CDR2 FYNNEI. For the CDR3, the DNA is TGTGCCAGCTCTCGGCAGGTTGAAAACACCATATATTTT. Its protein product is CASSRQVENTIYF.

This chain connects TRBV29-1 to TRBJ1-4; 7 bases align to TRBD1. Trimming at V came to 6 bases and at J to 6 bases, leaving 7 bases not matched to a gene. Per the germline V gene, CDR1 is SQVTM and CDR2 is ANQGSEA. The CDR3 length is 13 residues. CDR3: CSVGGDSYEKLFF. CDR3 coding DNA: TGCAGCGTGGGGGGGGACAGTTATGAAAAACTGTTTTTT. The whole variable domain, filled in from reference TRBV29-1 and TRBJ1-4, reads SAVISQKPSRDICQRGTSLTIQCQVDSQVTMMFWYRQQPGQSLTLIATANQGSEATYESGFVIDKFPISRPNLTFSTLTVSNMSPEDSSIYLCSVGGDSYEKLFFGSGTQLSVL.

The J gene is TRBJ2-5, the V gene TRBV2; TRBD2 matches at 8 bases. There are 11 residues in the CDR3. CDR1 SNHLY and CDR2 FYNNEI come from the germline V gene. V trimming: 6 bases; J trimming: 9 bases; junction bases outside the gene matches: 3. CDR3 DNA sequence: TGTGCCAGCAGCTCCGGGGGGGCCCAGTACTTC. This sequence encodes CASSSGGAQYF. Together with reference TRBV2 and TRBJ2-5, the CDR3 gives the full variable domain: EPEVTQTPSHQVTQMGQEVILRCVPISNHLYFYWYRQILGQKVEFLVSFYNNEISEKSEIFDDQFSVERPDGSNFTLKIRSTKLEDSAMYFCASSSGGAQYFGPGTRLLVL.

The chain couples TRBV11-3 to TRBJ2-7; 9 bases are a match to TRBD1. The CDR3 is 12 residues long. CDR1 and CDR2 from the germline V gene are SGHNT and YENEEA. V was pared by 10 bases and J by 6 bases, with 7 bases of the junction left unmatched. The CDR3 DNA is TGTGCCATCAGACAGGGGGTTGGCGAGCAGTACTTC. As protein: CAIRQGVGEQYF.

The J gene is TRBJ2-5, the V gene TRBV5-1; D uncertain. The CDR3 extends over 13 amino acids. Trimming removed 2 bases from V and 4 bases from J, with 9 bases in between. Germline CDR1 is SGHRS and CDR2 is YFSETQ. The CDR3 bases are TGCGCCAGCAGCTTTGCGCGTTTAGAGACCCAGTACTTC. Residues: CASSFARLETQYF.

This rearrangement joins TRBV21-1 to TRBJ1-1. TRBV21-1 corresponds to a pseudogene. This CDR3 region has 15 residues. Here the CDR3 DNA reads TGTGCCAGCAGCAAATATGGGGGAACGAATTCTGAAGCTTTCTTT. It encodes CASSKYGGTNSEAFF.

This chain links TRBV29-1 with TRBJ2-1; 13 bases agree with TRBD2. The germline gives CDR1 SQVTM, CDR2 ANQGSEA. There are 19 residues in the CDR3. Losses at the gene ends were 1 base for V and 0 bases for J; bases not matched to a gene: 9. CDR3 sequence (DNA): TGCAGCGTTGAAGGGAAGGGACTAGCGGGACCTAGCTCCTACAATGAGCAGTTCTTC. Encoded protein: CSVEGKGLAGPSSYNEQFF.

DNA for the CDR3: TGTGCCAGTAGTATAGATTTATGGGCCGACTCCTACGAGCAGTACTTC. This gives the protein CASSIDLWADSYEQYF. The chain is built from TRBV19 and TRBJ2-7; D not resolved. Trimming cost V 0 bases and J 0 bases, with 12 bases left between them. Germline V gene lookup returns CDR1 LNHDA and CDR2 SQIVND (reference sequence). The CDR3 has 16 amino acids.

This sequence joins TRBV13 and TRBJ1-1; tentative D call: TRBD1 (6 bases). This CDR3 comprises 16 residues. V lost 5 bases and J lost 3, with 19 bases in between. Germline V gene lookup returns CDR1 PRHDT and CDR2 FYEKMQ (reference sequence). This chain's CDR3 is CASSHQGLEGDTEAFF. In DNA form, the CDR3 reads TGTGCCAGCAGCCATCAAGGACTGGAGGGGGACACTGAAGCTTTCTTT. The entire variable domain, with the rest obtained from reference TRBV13 and TRBJ1-1, is as follows: AAGVIQSPRHLIKEKRETATLKCYPIPRHDTVYWYQQGPGQDPQFLISFYEKMQSDKGSIPDRFSAQQFSDYHSELNMSSLELGDSALYFCASSHQGLEGDTEAFFGQGTRLTVV.